These 24 T cell receptor beta chains originate from one sample sequenced in a study. Each CDR3 protein is one row after TCRdb ran MiXCR on the RT-PCR reads. The sample comprises approximately 720,000 distinct CDR3 sequences, 14% of which are singletons, and roughly 3.9% rests with the top ten. The specimen sequenced was memory CD4+ T cells from blood. The receptors come from a female donor in good health, serving as a healthy control.

V and J are TRBV7-9 and TRBJ2-3, with 9 bases matching TRBD1. The CDR3 is 16 amino acids. V shed 5 bases and J 4 bases; nucleotides not matched to a gene: 10. Germline CDR1 reads SEHNR; CDR2 reads FQNEAQ (reference sequence). Here the CDR3 DNA reads TGTGCCAGCAGCCCACTCGGGACAGGGTCCCCAGATACGCAGTATTTT. Protein: CASSPLGTGSPDTQYF.

This clonotype was counted many times. The chain is built from TRBV24-1 and TRBJ1-2; possibly TRBD1 for D (5 bases). Trimming removed 4 bases from V and 2 bases from J, with 16 bases in between. The CDR3 contains 16 residues. CDR1 and CDR2 from the germline V gene are KGHDR and SFDVKD. As DNA, the CDR3 is TGTGCCACCAGTGAAGGTTACAGGTCGGCGAACTATGGCTACACCTTC. The encoded protein is CATSEGYRSANYGYTF.

This clonotype was recorded many times. The chain uses TRBV12-3 or TRBV12-4 and TRBJ2-3; D gene unclear. The CDR3 contains 13 residues. Trimming took 6 bases from V and 1 from J, leaving 8 bases between them. CDR3 loop: CASSHGGTDTQYF. Here the CDR3 DNA reads TGTGCCAGCAGCCACGGTGGCACAGATACGCAGTATTTT.

This clonotype was found a few times. The chain joins TRBV18 to TRBJ2-3, with no clear D. V was pared by 6 bases and J by 2 bases, with 9 bases between. The CDR3 contains 13 residues. CDR1 is KGHSH and CDR2 is LQKENI in the germline V gene. The CDR3 spells CASSYTVTDTQYF. CDR3 DNA: TGTGCCAGCTCGTACACCGTCACAGATACGCAGTATTTT.

The genes are TRBV12-3 or TRBV12-4 and TRBJ2-3; the D is unclear. The length of the CDR3 is 12 residues. Trimming removed 6 bases from V and 6 bases from J, with 10 bases in between. In DNA, the CDR3 is TGTGCCAGCAGCGCCGGGCGTGATACGCAGTATTTT. It specifies CASSAGRDTQYF.

This chain joins TRBV20-1 and TRBJ2-7; no reliable D call. CDR3 length equals 13 residues. Trimming took off 2 bases at V and 3 bases at J, with 11 bases between the two ends. Germline CDR1 reads DFQATT; CDR2 reads SNEGSKA (reference sequence). CDR3 residues: CSARSRNFYEQYF. The CDR3 DNA sequence: TGCAGTGCTAGATCACGGAATTTCTACGAGCAGTACTTC.

This clonotype was observed a few times. The chain uses TRBV7-2 and TRBJ1-1; the D is unclear. The CDR3 runs to 13 residues. Deletions cut 3 bases from V and 7 bases from J, with 12 bases between. Germline CDR1 SGHTA, CDR2 FQGNSA. The CDR3: CASSFGDRIEAFF. The CDR3 DNA follows: TGTGCCAGCAGCTTTGGGGATAGGATTGAAGCTTTCTTT.

The table lists this clonotype with a few counts. This CDR3 is CASSSGTRDNEQFF. CDR3 nucleotides: TGTGCCAGCAGCTCCGGGACTAGGGACAATGAGCAGTTCTTC. The chain carries TRBV5-6 and TRBJ2-1, with 8 nucleotides matching TRBD2. This CDR3 is built from 14 residues. The V and J ends lost 3 bases and 5 bases, in that order; junction bases with no gene match: 4. Germline CDR1 is SGHDT and CDR2 is YYEEEE.

The chain has TRBV5-1 and TRBJ2-1, with D perhaps TRBD1 or TRBD2 (5 bases each). The CDR3 spans 15 residues. V was pared by 1 base and J by 6 bases, with 14 bases between. CDR1 is SGHRS, CDR2 YFSETQ, per germline. CDR3 sequence (DNA): TGCGCCAGCAGCTTGAGAACAGCCGGGACCAATGAGCAGTTCTTC. It translates to CASSLRTAGTNEQFF. Full variable domain (outside the CDR3, taken from reference TRBV5-1 and TRBJ2-1): KAGVTQTPRYLIKTRGQQVTLSCSPISGHRSVSWYQQTPGQGLQFLFEYFSETQRNKGNFPGRFSGRQFSNSRSEMNVSTLELGDSALYLCASSLRTAGTNEQFFGPGTRLTVL.

V and J are TRBV20-1 and TRBJ2-1, with D possibly TRBD1 on 5 matching bases. There are 13 residues in the CDR3. Germline CDR1 and CDR2: DFQATT and SNEGSKA (reference sequence). The V gene lost 1 base and the J gene lost 9 bases, with 13 bases spanning the gap. This CDR3 reads CSARGQTWGEQFF. The CDR3 DNA sequence: TGCAGTGCTAGAGGACAGACCTGGGGTGAGCAGTTCTTC.

The gene calls are TRBV12-3 or TRBV12-4 and TRBJ2-3; 8 nucleotides line up with TRBD2. The J segment lost 3 bases and the V segment lost 4 bases, leaving 9 bases of the junction unmatched. CDR3 length: 16 residues. The CDR3 DNA reads as TGTGCCAGCAGTTCCTCCCGGGGACTAGGGACAGATACGCAGTATTTT. Its protein is CASSSSRGLGTDTQYF.

This rearrangement joins TRBV20-1 to TRBJ1-2, with a tentative D call TRBD1 (5 bases). CDR1 DFQATT and CDR2 SNEGSKA come from the germline V gene (reference sequence). V lost 6 bases and J lost 5, with 13 bases in between. This CDR3 has 12 residues. In DNA, the CDR3 is TGCAGTGCCGTGACAGCACTATATGGCTACACCTTC. It specifies CSAVTALYGYTF.

V is TRBV6-5 and J is TRBJ2-3; 9 positions match TRBD1. The CDR3 spans 15 residues. CDR1 and CDR2 (germline): MNHEY, SVGAGI. Trimming took 7 bases from V and 2 from J; bases not matched to a gene: 7. CDR3 protein: CASKTGQGLTDTQYF. CDR3 DNA: TGTGCCAGCAAAACGGGACAGGGCCTCACAGATACGCAGTATTTT.

The chain couples TRBV5-1 to TRBJ2-2, with a tentative D call TRBD1 (6 bases). V gave up 0 bases and J gave up 7 bases, with 13 bases separating them. The CDR3 is 15 residues long. The germline gives CDR1 SGHRS, CDR2 YFSETQ. The CDR3 DNA reads TGCGCCAGCAGCTTGGTGTTGGGGGCTGGCGGGGAGCTGTTTTTT. This sequence encodes CASSLVLGAGGELFF.

Ten or more counts support this clonotype. The chain is built from TRBV5-6 and TRBJ2-1, with D hard to call. From germline, CDR1 is SGHDT and CDR2 YYEEEE. CDR3 length: 15 residues. V shed 0 bases and J shed 3 bases, with 10 bases lying between them. CDR3 sequence reads: CASSLGRPNYNEQFF. The CDR3 DNA reads TGTGCCAGCAGCTTGGGCAGGCCCAACTACAATGAGCAGTTCTTC.

This clonotype was recorded at least ten times. The chain employs TRBV6-2 or TRBV6-3 and TRBJ1-6, with D tentatively TRBD1 (5 bases). CDR3 length equals 16 residues. From germline, CDR1 is MNHEY and CDR2 SVGEGT. V was cut by 4 bases and J by 3 bases, with 13 bases left in between. The CDR3 region is CASSFDRDLYNSPLHF. The CDR3 region has the DNA TGTGCCAGCAGTTTCGACCGGGACCTCTATAATTCACCCCTCCACTTT.

This clonotype was recorded a few times. This chain joins TRBV6-4 and TRBJ2-3, with D tentatively TRBD1 or TRBD2 (6 bases each). Germline CDR1 and CDR2: MRHNA and SNTAGT. The CDR3 totals 16 residues. V was cut by 6 bases and J by 1 base, with 17 bases left in between. CDR3 region: CASSKKGGFGTDTQYF. CDR3 DNA: TGTGCCAGCAGCAAAAAAGGGGGGTTTGGCACAGATACGCAGTATTTT.

As regards this clonotype: No conserved phenylalanine or tryptophan ends this CDR3, so it is likely a read error. The chain links TRBV5-1 to TRBJ2-7, with D possibly being TRBD1 or TRBD2 (5 bases each). V lost 4 bases, J lost 4 bases, and 18 bases lay in between. The CDR3 consists of 15 residues. The germline V gene has CDR1 SGHRS and CDR2 YFSETQ. In nucleotides, the CDR3 is TGCGCCAGCAGCCCGGCCGGGGCGGGCGGATACGAGCAGTACTTA. This encodes CASSPAGAGGYEQYL.

The chain uses TRBV6-6 and TRBJ1-5; possible D gene TRBD1, 5 bases. The CDR3 loop spans 16 amino acids. Looked up from germline, CDR1 is MNHNY and CDR2 is SVGAGI (reference sequence). V lost 2 bases, J lost 3 bases, and 14 bases lay in between. The CDR3 DNA follows: TGTGCCAGCAGTTACGGGCAGGGCCTAAACAATCAGCCCCAGCATTTT. It is translated as CASSYGQGLNNQPQHF.

Points on this clonotype: This may be a read error, as it is one base from a much larger clone. The chain has TRBV7-9 and TRBJ2-1; 7 bases are shared with TRBD1. Germline V gene sequence: CDR1 SEHNR, CDR2 FQNEAQ (reference sequence). CDR3 length equals 13 residues. CDR3 sequence: CASSSQGMETQHF. CDR3 nucleotide sequence: TGTGCCAGCAGCTCACAGGGGATGGAGACCCAGCACTTC.

The genes are TRBV3-1 and TRBJ2-5; D remains ambiguous. Germline loops: CDR1 LGHDT, CDR2 YNNKEL (reference sequence). The CDR3 is 14 amino acids. The V and J ends lost 1 base and 4 bases respectively, with 10 bases between them. The CDR3 DNA is TGTGCCAGCAGCCAAGGAAATTCGGGAGAGACCCAGTACTTC. Translated: CASSQGNSGETQYF.

Notes on this clonotype: A junction boundary mismatches the germline segment, possibly from a read error. The chain couples TRBV9 to TRBJ2-2; 12 bases line up with TRBD2. CDR3 length: 20 amino acids. Germline-derived CDR1 and CDR2 are SGDLS and YYNGEE. CDR3 protein: CVSSVAGRTSGNRNTGELFF. Here the CDR3 DNA reads TGTGTCAGCAGCGTAGCGGGGAGGACTAGCGGGAACCGGAACACCGGGGAGCTGTTTTTT. The full variable domain, its missing parts supplied by reference TRBV9 and TRBJ2-2, is DSGVTQTPKHLITATGQRVTLRCSPRSGDLSVYWYQQSLDQGLQFLIQYYNGEERAKGNILERFSAQQFPDLHSELNLSSLELGDSALYFCVSSVAGRTSGNRNTGELFFGEGSRLTVL.

This clonotype was observed many times. The chain links TRBV6-5 to TRBJ2-7; 8 nucleotides align to TRBD2. The CDR3 has 16 amino acids. Unmatched junction bases numbered 9, after V lost 4 bases and J lost 1 base. Per the germline V gene, CDR1 is MNHEY and CDR2 is SVGAGI. The CDR3 loop is CASSSLKAGVSYEQYF. The CDR3 bases are TGTGCCAGCAGTTCTCTAAAAGCGGGAGTTTCCTACGAGCAGTACTTC.

This clonotype was picked up a small number of times. CDR3 protein: CASSHWGAGSYEQYF. The CDR3 DNA follows: TGTGCCAGCAGTCACTGGGGGGCCGGCTCCTACGAGCAGTACTTC. The V gene is TRBV3-1, the J gene TRBJ2-7; D assignment may be TRBD1 or TRBD2 (6 bases each). CDR3 length: 15 amino acids. Trimming cost V 6 bases and J 0 bases, with 15 bases left between them. Germline CDR1 LGHDT, CDR2 YNNKEL (reference sequence).